This note documents a single TCR beta chain sequence. Its specificity is unknown. With 2 bases removed from V and 1 base from J, the gap between germline ends came to 7 bases. The CDR3 is made up of 14 amino acids. CDR1 KGHSH and CDR2 LQKENI come from the germline V gene. The data belong to a study of beta chain features in type 1 diabetes. Study-wide background: Patient and healthy donor groups were alike in age, gender and cell yields. Sorted cells numbering approximately 110,000,000 were examined across all samples.

Study-wide results and caveats: When Type 1 diabetes patients were examined, their TCRB CDR3s proved moderately but significantly shorter in all four CD4+ subsets.

All of the isolated RNA was reverse transcribed, so expressed TCRB transcripts were sequenced. Approximately 3.5 million reads, on average, came from each naive, central memory and regulatory T cell sample. The protocol was immunoSEQ multiplex PCR, while the TCRdb copy is restricted to in-frame clones and leaves out a portion. This sample yields about 650,000 clones, of which about an eighth are seen a single time; more than 0.1% belongs to the top ten. This TCR was recovered from a young man with type 1 diabetes. The genes are TRBV18 and TRBJ2-3, with D tentatively TRBD1 or TRBD2 (5 bases each). Sequenced: naive CD4+ T cells from blood. The CDR3 region is CASSPVGGTDTQYF. DNA of the CDR3: TGTGCCAGCTCACCAGTGGGGGGCACAGATACGCAGTATTTT.